The TCR beta chain under discussion was sequenced for a study of OX40 agonist ivuxolimab in advanced cancers. Study overall: Three patients responded partially, comprising one with hepatocellular carcinoma and two with cutaneous melanoma. General study findings and limits: Clonal expansion from baseline to week 6 occurred in both CD4+ and CD8+ T cells.

Clones were sequenced by immunoSEQ multiplex PCR, and TCRdb holds only the in-frame ones, with some missing. This table has roughly 71,000 clones, approximately 90% appearing once. Autoimmune disease history or systemic immunosuppression was exclusionary. On cycle 4 day 1 and cycle 7 day 1, as well as at baseline, blood was sampled. V lost 2 bases and J lost 11, with 12 bases in between. This CDR3 contains 12 residues. Germline CDR1 MDHEN, CDR2 SYDVKM. As concerns this clone: Its specificity is unknown.

The chain links TRBV28 to TRBJ1-2, with D tentatively TRBD1 (6 bases). The clonotype originates from an adult with an advanced solid tumor such as melanoma, head and neck, liver or kidney cancer. The sample here was CD4+ or CD8+ T cells sorted from blood, taken in a trial of the OX40 agonist ivuxolimab. The CDR3: CASSLPGGDYTF. In DNA, the CDR3 is TGTGCCAGCAGTTTACCCGGGGGCGATTACACCTTC.